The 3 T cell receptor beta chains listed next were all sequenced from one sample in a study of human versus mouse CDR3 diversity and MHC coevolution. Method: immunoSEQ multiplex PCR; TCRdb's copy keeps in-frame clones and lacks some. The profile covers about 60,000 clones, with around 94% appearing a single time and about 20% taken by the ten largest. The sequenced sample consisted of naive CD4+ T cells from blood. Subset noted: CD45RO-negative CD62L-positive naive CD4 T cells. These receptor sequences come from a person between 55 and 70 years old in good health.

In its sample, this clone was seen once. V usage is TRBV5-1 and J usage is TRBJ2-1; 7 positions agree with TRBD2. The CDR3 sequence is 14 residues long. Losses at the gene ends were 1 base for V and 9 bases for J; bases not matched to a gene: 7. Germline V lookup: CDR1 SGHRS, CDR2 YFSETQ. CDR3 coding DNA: TGCGCCAGCAGCTTGCGAACTAGCGAGGGTGAGCAGTTCTTC. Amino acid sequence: CASSLRTSEGEQFF.

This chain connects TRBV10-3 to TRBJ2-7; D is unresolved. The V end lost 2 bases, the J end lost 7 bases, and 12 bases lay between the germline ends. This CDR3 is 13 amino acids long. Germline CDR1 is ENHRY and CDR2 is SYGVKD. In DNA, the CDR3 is TGTGCCATCAGTGAGGGGTCCCCGGAGGAGCAGTACTTC. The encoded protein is CAISEGSPEEQYF.

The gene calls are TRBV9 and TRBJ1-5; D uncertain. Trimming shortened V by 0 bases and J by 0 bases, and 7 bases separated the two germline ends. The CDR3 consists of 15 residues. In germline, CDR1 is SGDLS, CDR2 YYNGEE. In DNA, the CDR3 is TGTGCCAGCAGCGTAGACGGGTATAGCAATCAGCCCCAGCATTTT. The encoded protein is CASSVDGYSNQPQHF.